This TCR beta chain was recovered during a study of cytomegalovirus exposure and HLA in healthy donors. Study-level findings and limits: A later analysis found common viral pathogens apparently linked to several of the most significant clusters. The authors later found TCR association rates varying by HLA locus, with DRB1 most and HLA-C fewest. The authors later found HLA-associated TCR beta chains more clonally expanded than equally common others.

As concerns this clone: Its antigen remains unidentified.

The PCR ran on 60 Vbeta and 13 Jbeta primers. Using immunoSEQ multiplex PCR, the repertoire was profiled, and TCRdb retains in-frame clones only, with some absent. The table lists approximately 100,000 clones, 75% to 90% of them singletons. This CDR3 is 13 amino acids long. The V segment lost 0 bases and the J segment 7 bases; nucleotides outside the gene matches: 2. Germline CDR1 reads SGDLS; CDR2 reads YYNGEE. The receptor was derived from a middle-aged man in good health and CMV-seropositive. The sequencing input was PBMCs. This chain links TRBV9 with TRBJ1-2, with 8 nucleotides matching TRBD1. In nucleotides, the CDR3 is TGTGCCAGCAGCGTAGAGGACAGGGCTGGCTACACCTTC. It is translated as CASSVEDRAGYTF.